This T cell receptor beta chain was found in a study of graft-versus-host responses after intestinal transplantation. Clones were sequenced by immunoSEQ multiplex PCR, and TCRdb holds only the in-frame ones, with some missing. The repertoire holds some 110,000 clones, with more than 80% as singletons. The CDR3 sequence is 16 residues long. Trimming cost V 4 bases and J 0 bases; bases outside gene matches: 6. Germline V gene lookup returns CDR1 SGDLS and CDR2 YYNGEE. A word on this clone: The antigen is not known.

This chain connects TRBV9 to TRBJ2-1; 8 bases map to TRBD1. The TCR originated in a human donor who was the organ donor for an intestinal transplant. Material: unstimulated CD4+ T cells sorted from spleen or lymph node cells, obtained before transplant. The CDR3 region has the DNA TGTGCCAGCAGCCTCACCGGGACAGGCTCCTACAATGAGCAGTTCTTC. The encoded protein is CASSLTGTGSYNEQFF.